Reported below is one T cell receptor (beta chain). The antigen is unknown. Clones were sequenced by immunoSEQ multiplex PCR, and TCRdb holds only the in-frame ones, with some missing. The table shows under 150,000 clones, with 70% to 90% occurring only once. This sample was taken from a study of T cells in localized non-small cell lung cancer. Notes on the study in general: Uninvolved adjacent lung showed peak T cell clonality, exceeding tumor. There were a median around 57 of the top 100 tumor clones appearing in adjacent lung. Heterogeneity stays possible, as sequencing covered only one tumor region.

The CDR3 contains 15 residues. CDR1 and CDR2 from the germline V gene are MNHEY and SVGAGI. V lost 0 bases and J lost 0, with 9 bases in between. This rearrangement joins TRBV6-5 to TRBJ2-7; D is perhaps TRBD1 (5 bases). This TCR was recovered from a female donor aged 60 or older with stage I lung adenocarcinoma. The specimen comprised peripheral blood, sampled before any cancer treatment. The CDR3 region has the DNA TGTGCCAGCAGTTACTCGCCAGACAGCTCCTACGAGCAGTACTTC. This codes for CASSYSPDSSYEQYF.